These 30 T cell receptor beta chains originate from one sample sequenced in a study of cytomegalovirus exposure and HLA in healthy donors. The PCR employed 60 Vbeta primers together with 13 Jbeta primers. The method was immunoSEQ multiplex PCR; TCRdb's version includes in-frame clones alone and lacks a portion of them. Here the sample spans roughly 160,000 clones, more than 60% being singletons. The sample comprised PBMCs. The origin of the receptors is a woman between 40 and 50 years old in good health and CMV-seropositive.

The V and J genes are TRBV11-2 and TRBJ1-2, with a possible D match to TRBD1 (5 bases). The CDR3 consists of 15 residues. From germline, CDR1 is SGHAT and CDR2 FQNNGV. V was clipped by 5 bases and J by 7 bases, with 20 bases between them. This CDR3 reads CASSPSRGGVGGYTF. CDR3 coding DNA: TGTGCCAGCAGCCCCTCGAGGGGAGGTGTGGGTGGCTACACCTTC.

This clone was picked up one time. The gene calls are TRBV7-9 and TRBJ1-5; D remains unclear. In germline, CDR1 is SEHNR, CDR2 FQNEAQ (reference sequence). This CDR3 has 12 amino acids. V lost 8 bases to trimming and J lost 5 bases, with 10 bases between them. CDR3 sequence (DNA): TGTGCCAGCGCGCGGGAGGATCAGCCCCAGCATTTT. Its protein product is CASAREDQPQHF.

Comments on this clone: The DNA is omitted, as the CDR3 cannot be located on it reliably, and the CDR3 follows TCRdb's listing. This rearrangement joins TRBV11-2 to TRBJ2-7; the table's D call, TRBD2, was not checked against the DNA. Germline values: CDR1 SGHAT, CDR2 FQNNGV. The CDR3 is made up of 17 amino acids, end residues included. This chain's CDR3 is CASSRGRTYEQYFEQYF.

J is TRBJ1-1 and V is TRBV29-1; D call uncertain. Trimming took off 3 bases at V and 4 bases at J, with 12 bases between the two ends. Germline CDR1 and CDR2: SQVTM and ANQGSEA. This CDR3 region has 13 residues. CDR3 residues: CSVEGPTGTEAFF. CDR3 DNA: TGCAGCGTTGAGGGTCCGACGGGCACTGAAGCTTTCTTT.

The chain couples TRBV7-2 to TRBJ2-1, with 9 bases aligning to TRBD2. This CDR3 comprises 15 residues. Unmatched junction bases numbered 5, after V lost 2 bases and J lost 6 bases. Looked up from germline, CDR1 is SGHTA and CDR2 is FQGNSA. The CDR3, as DNA: TGTGCCAGCAGCTTAACAGCGGGAGGAGGCAATGAGCAGTTCTTC. This sequence encodes CASSLTAGGGNEQFF.

V usage is TRBV28 and J usage is TRBJ2-7; 9 bases align to TRBD2. The CDR3 has 15 residues. CDR1 and CDR2 from the germline V gene are MDHEN and SYDVKM. V was clipped by 3 bases and J by 2 bases; unmatched bases: 5. DNA of the CDR3: TGTGCCAGCAGTTTCCTAGCGGGAAGGGCCTACGAGCAGTACTTC. Its translation is CASSFLAGRAYEQYF.

CDR3 sequence: CASSSLGGAGANVLTF. The CDR3 DNA is TGCGCCAGCAGCAGCCTCGGGGGTGCTGGGGCCAACGTCCTGACTTTC. The gene calls are TRBV5-1 and TRBJ2-6; D is perhaps TRBD2 (6 bases). Germline CDR1 and CDR2: SGHRS and YFSETQ. V lost 4 bases and J lost 2, with 13 bases in between. CDR3 length equals 16 residues.

This clone was counted a few times. The chain links TRBV15 to TRBJ2-1, with 9 nucleotides matching TRBD2. Looked up from germline, CDR1 is LNHNV and CDR2 is YYDKDF (reference sequence). The CDR3 covers 19 residues. Trimming cost V 5 bases and J 7 bases; bases outside gene matches: 21. As DNA, the CDR3 is TGTGCCACCAGCTCCTCTTCCGGGGCTAGCGGGAAGATTGGGAATGAGCAGTTCTTC. This translates into CATSSSSGASGKIGNEQFF. The entire variable domain, with the rest obtained from reference TRBV15 and TRBJ2-1, is as follows: DAMVIQNPRYQVTQFGKPVTLSCSQTLNHNVMYWYQQKSSQAPKLLFHYYDKDFNNEADTPDNFQSRRPNTSFCFLDIRSPGLGDTAMYLCATSSSSGASGKIGNEQFFGPGTRLTVL.

This clone was counted between two and nine times. The chain recombines TRBV7-6 with TRBJ1-1; TRBD1 is a possible D gene (6 bases). The V gene lost 8 bases and the J gene lost 5 bases, with 18 bases spanning the gap. CDR1 SGHVS and CDR2 FNYEAQ come from the germline V gene. The CDR3 has 14 residues. The CDR3 nucleotides are TGTGCCAGCTCCCAGGGGTACTTAAGGACTGAAGCTTTCTTT. The encoded protein is CASSQGYLRTEAFF.

The V call is TRBV11-3, the J call TRBJ1-3; D possibly corresponds to TRBD1 (6 bases). The germline V gene encodes CDR1 SGHNT and CDR2 YENEEA. V lost 1 base and J 4 bases, leaving 20 bases between the germline ends. There are 18 residues in the CDR3. The CDR3 DNA follows: TGTGCCAGCAGCTTAGTCCCTCACAGGGAAGGGACCGGAAACACCATATATTTT. Encoded protein: CASSLVPHREGTGNTIYF.

The chain joins TRBV7-3 to TRBJ2-7; 7 bases agree with TRBD1. Germline V gene sequence: CDR1 SGHTA, CDR2 FQGTGA. The CDR3 runs to 14 residues. J was trimmed by 0 bases and V by 3 bases; bases with no gene match: 2. CDR3 coding DNA: TGTGCCAGCAGCTTGGACAGGAGCTCCTACGAGCAGTACTTC. It yields the protein CASSLDRSSYEQYF.

The rearrangement joins TRBV18 to TRBJ1-4; D remains unclear. Germline V gives CDR1 KGHSH, CDR2 LQKENI. The V end lost 2 bases, the J end lost 0 bases, and 7 bases lay between the germline ends. CDR3 length equals 15 residues. The CDR3, as DNA: TGTGCCAGCTCACCAGTAGCAGCAACTAATGAAAAACTGTTTTTT. Translated, it gives CASSPVAATNEKLFF.

This clone has just a few counts. The V and J genes are TRBV11-2 and TRBJ1-1, with TRBD1 as a possible D gene (6 bases). V lost 7 bases and J 4 bases, leaving 16 bases between the germline ends. CDR1 is SGHAT and CDR2 is FQNNGV in the germline V gene. CDR3 length equals 14 residues. Written as DNA, the CDR3 is TGTGCCAGCACTGAACAGGGTGGGGGCACTGAAGCTTTCTTT. Protein sequence: CASTEQGGGTEAFF.

In its sample, this clone was seen once. The V gene is TRBV28, the J gene TRBJ2-7, with 7 positions matching TRBD1. CDR3 size: 18 residues. After removal of 3 bases from V and 0 bases from J, the junction contained 14 bases not matched to a gene. CDR1 is MDHEN and CDR2 is SYDVKM in the germline V gene. The CDR3, as DNA: TGTGCCAGCAGTTTGATGGGGCGACAGGGTCTTCGCTCCTACGAGCAGTACTTC. As protein: CASSLMGRQGLRSYEQYF.

The genes are TRBV25-1 and TRBJ2-3; TRBD1 aligns across 7 bases. Germline CDR1 MGHDK, CDR2 SYGVNS. J was trimmed by 1 base and V by 6 bases; bases with no gene match: 4. CDR3 length: 14 amino acids. Here the CDR3 reads CASRQQGRTDTQYF. CDR3 coding DNA: TGTGCCAGCAGACAACAGGGGCGCACAGATACGCAGTATTTT.

The chain employs TRBV23-1 and TRBJ2-5, with TRBD2 identical over 7 bases. TRBV23-1 is reported as an ORF; its role is uncertain. This CDR3 region has 17 residues. V shed 0 bases, J shed 5 bases, and the junction held 12 bases outside the gene matches. This CDR3 is CASSQSWTRTFGETQYF. CDR3 in DNA: TGCGCCAGCAGTCAATCGTGGACTAGAACGTTTGGGGAGACCCAGTACTTC.

This chain connects TRBV5-1 to TRBJ2-7; 7 bases are a match to TRBD1. J lost 5 bases, V lost 3 bases, and 11 bases had no gene match. This CDR3 comprises 15 residues. Germline loops: CDR1 SGHRS, CDR2 YFSETQ. CDR3 protein: CASSWARGPANEQYF. The CDR3 DNA reads TGCGCCAGCAGCTGGGCGAGGGGGCCTGCGAACGAGCAGTACTTC.

This clone turned up a few times. The chain links TRBV11-2 to TRBJ2-7, with 12 nucleotides matching TRBD2. V lost 3 bases to trimming and J lost 3 bases; unmatched junction nucleotides: 0. Germline V CDR1 and CDR2: SGHAT, FQNNGV. The CDR3 extends over 14 amino acids. The DNA for the CDR3 is TGTGCCAGCAGCTTGACTAGCGGGAGCTACGAGCAGTACTTC. This gives the protein CASSLTSGSYEQYF.

The rearrangement joins TRBV25-1 to TRBJ1-5, with TRBD1 matching 7 bases. The germline V gene encodes CDR1 MGHDK and CDR2 SYGVNS. V shed 5 bases, J shed 6 bases, and the junction held 7 bases outside the gene matches. The CDR3 is made up of 14 amino acids. CDR3 region: CASSNQGGSQPQHF. CDR3 bases: TGTGCCAGCAGTAATCAGGGGGGAAGTCAGCCCCAGCATTTT.

The V gene is TRBV2, the J gene TRBJ2-3; TRBD2 matches 7 bases. The CDR3 has 15 amino acids. CDR1 is SNHLY, CDR2 FYNNEI, per germline. After removal of 0 bases from V and 3 bases from J, the junction contained 3 bases not matched to a gene. The CDR3 region is CASSEASGMTDTQYF. CDR3 nucleotides: TGTGCCAGCAGTGAAGCCAGCGGGATGACAGATACGCAGTATTTT.

The chain recombines TRBV7-3 with TRBJ1-2; unclear D gene. This CDR3 comprises 14 residues. V lost 0 bases and J 8 bases, leaving 13 bases between the germline ends. Germline V gene sequence: CDR1 SGHTA, CDR2 FQGTGA. The chain's CDR3 is CASSLTEGSYGYTF. In nucleotides, the CDR3 is TGTGCCAGCAGCTTAACGGAGGGTTCCTACGGCTACACCTTC.

The chain couples TRBV7-9 to TRBJ1-1; D is uncertain. The CDR3 loop spans 13 amino acids. Trimming took off 5 bases at V and 4 bases at J, with 11 bases between the two ends. From germline, CDR1 is SEHNR and CDR2 FQNEAQ (reference sequence). The CDR3 is CASSRNGVTEAFF. CDR3 in DNA: TGTGCCAGCAGCCGTAACGGAGTCACTGAAGCTTTCTTT.

This chain connects TRBV6-1 to TRBJ1-2; 8 bases are a match to TRBD1. The V and J ends lost 5 bases and 7 bases, in that order; junction bases with no gene match: 6. CDR1 and CDR2 (germline): MNHNS, SASEGT. There are 13 residues in the CDR3. The CDR3 nucleotides read TGTGCCAGCAGTCAACCAGGGGGCTCTGGCTACACCTTC. This encodes CASSQPGGSGYTF.

The chain uses TRBV5-1 and TRBJ2-2; TRBD2 might be the D (6 bases). V gave up 9 bases and J gave up 0 bases, with 18 bases separating them. In germline, CDR1 is SGHRS, CDR2 YFSETQ. The CDR3 is made up of 16 amino acids. The CDR3 here is CATTGSGRPNTGELFF. As DNA, the CDR3 is TGCGCCACAACAGGTAGCGGAAGGCCGAACACCGGGGAGCTGTTTTTT.

This rearrangement joins TRBV10-2 to TRBJ2-1, with no clear D. Trimming cost V 4 bases and J 1 base, with 11 bases left between them. The CDR3 contains 15 residues. Germline lookup yields CDR1 WSHSY and CDR2 SAAADI. The DNA for the CDR3 is TGCGCCAGCAGTGGTGGCAGAGGATCCTACAATGAGCAGTTCTTC. Translating gives CASSGGRGSYNEQFF.

V usage is TRBV23-1 and J usage is TRBJ1-2, with 8 positions matching TRBD1. TRBV23-1 counts as an open reading frame of uncertain function. The CDR3 runs 14 residues. The V and J ends lost 7 bases and 6 bases, in that order; junction bases with no gene match: 10. The CDR3 reads CASILLDRVNGYTF. DNA of the CDR3: TGCGCCAGCATTTTACTGGACAGGGTAAATGGCTACACCTTC.

The chain uses TRBV6-5 and TRBJ2-1, with 7 bases lining up with TRBD1. The V gene's germline CDR1 is MNHEY and CDR2 SVGAGI. The CDR3 covers 14 residues. J lost 8 bases, V lost 6 bases, and 10 bases had no gene match. The CDR3 DNA sequence: TGTGCCAGCAGGTTACTCGACAGGGTGGATGAGCAGTTCTTC. The encoded protein is CASRLLDRVDEQFF.

The V gene is TRBV5-4, the J gene TRBJ2-7, with 10 bases aligning to TRBD1. Germline CDR1 SGHNT, CDR2 YYREEE (reference sequence). This CDR3 comprises 14 residues. V gave up 4 bases and J gave up 6 bases; unmatched junction bases: 7. CDR3 DNA sequence: TGTGCCAGCAGCACCGGGACAGGGGTCCCCGAGCAGTACTTC. It encodes CASSTGTGVPEQYF.

With regard to this clone: The same CDR3 can be traced to other DNA sequences in this sample. J is TRBJ2-1 and V is TRBV5-1, with D possibly being TRBD1 (5 bases). From germline, CDR1 is SGHRS and CDR2 YFSETQ. V lost 3 bases and J lost 7, with 8 bases in between. This CDR3 spans 12 amino acids. CDR3 in amino acids: CASSSQGNEQFF. In nucleotides, the CDR3 is TGCGCCAGCAGCTCCCAGGGTAATGAGCAGTTCTTC. The whole variable domain, filled in from reference TRBV5-1 and TRBJ2-1, reads KAGVTQTPRYLIKTRGQQVTLSCSPISGHRSVSWYQQTPGQGLQFLFEYFSETQRNKGNFPGRFSGRQFSNSRSEMNVSTLELGDSALYLCASSSQGNEQFFGPGTRLTVL.

This rearrangement joins TRBV19 to TRBJ1-1, with D unclear. Germline values: CDR1 LNHDA, CDR2 SQIVND (reference sequence). Trimming took off 5 bases at V and 4 bases at J, with 11 bases between the two ends. The CDR3 runs 13 residues. CDR3 region: CASSPPGVTEAFF. In nucleotides, the CDR3 is TGTGCCAGTAGTCCCCCCGGGGTCACTGAAGCTTTCTTT.